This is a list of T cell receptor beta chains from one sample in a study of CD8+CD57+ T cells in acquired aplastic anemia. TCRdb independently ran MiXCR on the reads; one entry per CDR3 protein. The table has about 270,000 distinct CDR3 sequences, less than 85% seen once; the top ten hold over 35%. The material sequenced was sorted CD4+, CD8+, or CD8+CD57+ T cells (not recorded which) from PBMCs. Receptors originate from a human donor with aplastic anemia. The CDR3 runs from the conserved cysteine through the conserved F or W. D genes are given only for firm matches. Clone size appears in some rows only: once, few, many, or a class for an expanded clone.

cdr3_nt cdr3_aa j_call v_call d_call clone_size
TGTGCCAGCAGCCAGGGAGCGGGGCCGAACAATGAGCAGTTCTTC CASSQGAGPNNEQFF TRBJ2-1 TRBV6-1 TRBD2 .
TGTGCCAGTAGTTTAACGGGAGGTCCTGCTGCGCAGTATTTT CASSLTGGPAAQYF TRBJ2-3 TRBV19 TRBD2 .
TGTGCCAGCAGCATGACTGGGGGCGCCGACTATGGCCACTCCTTC CASSMTGGADYGHSF TRBJ1-2 TRBV19 . .
TGTGCCAGCAGCGTAAGGGCGGGCCCCTTGGAGACCCAGTACTTC CASSVRAGPLETQYF TRBJ2-5 TRBV12-3/TRBV12-4 . .
TGTGCCACCAGTGAGGCGAAAGCAGGGATTCAAGAGACCCAGTACTTC CATSEAKAGIQETQYF TRBJ2-5 TRBV24-1 . .
TGTGCCAGCAGCTTAGCAGGAGGACCCGATACGCAGAATTATGGCTACACCTTC CASSLAGGPDTQNYGYTF TRBJ1-2 TRBV7-8 . .
TGTGCCAGCAGCTTAGATCTCACAGGGTACACTGAAGAGTTCTTC CASSLDLTGYTEEFF TRBJ2-1 TRBV11-3 . few
TGCGCCAGCAGCGATTGCAGCATCAACACGCTGTTTTTT CASSDCSINTLFF TRBJ2-2 TRBV5-1 . .
TGTGCCAGCAGCTTGGAGGCTGATTATGGCTACACCTTC CASSLEADYGYTF TRBJ1-2 TRBV7-2 . .
TGTGCCAGCAGCTTAGCGACAGGGACCTACGAGCAGTACTTC CASSLATGTYEQYF TRBJ2-7 TRBV7-9 TRBD1 .
TGTGCCTGGAGCCTAACAGGGGGAGAGACCCAGTACTTC CAWSLTGGETQYF TRBJ2-5 TRBV30 TRBD1 .
TGTGCCAGCAGTTTAGCCGGTGGCCACGAGCCGCAGTTC CASSLAGGHEPQF TRBJ2-7 TRBV7-8 . .
TGTGCCAGCAGTGGGACAGGCTACGAGCAGTACTTC CASSGTGYEQYF TRBJ2-7 TRBV2 TRBD1 few
TGCAGCGTTGATTTATCGGCAGCCCAAGAGACCCAGTACTTC CSVDLSAAQETQYF TRBJ2-5 TRBV29-1 . .
TGCAGCGTGTCGGAGGCGAACACTGAAGCTTTCTTT CSVSEANTEAFF TRBJ1-1 TRBV29-1 . .
TGTGCCAGCAGCTTGGGGAGGGGCAGGCTCATTGATGGCTACACCTTC CASSLGRGRLIDGYTF TRBJ1-2 TRBV9 . once
TGTGCCAGCAGCTTAGAGCGAAGAGCGGACACTGAAGCTTTCTTT CASSLERRADTEAFF TRBJ1-1 TRBV7-8 . once
TGTGCCAGCGGGGTCGGGGGAGGTGACACGAAGTATTTT CASGVGGGDTKYF TRBJ2-3 TRBV7-8 . .